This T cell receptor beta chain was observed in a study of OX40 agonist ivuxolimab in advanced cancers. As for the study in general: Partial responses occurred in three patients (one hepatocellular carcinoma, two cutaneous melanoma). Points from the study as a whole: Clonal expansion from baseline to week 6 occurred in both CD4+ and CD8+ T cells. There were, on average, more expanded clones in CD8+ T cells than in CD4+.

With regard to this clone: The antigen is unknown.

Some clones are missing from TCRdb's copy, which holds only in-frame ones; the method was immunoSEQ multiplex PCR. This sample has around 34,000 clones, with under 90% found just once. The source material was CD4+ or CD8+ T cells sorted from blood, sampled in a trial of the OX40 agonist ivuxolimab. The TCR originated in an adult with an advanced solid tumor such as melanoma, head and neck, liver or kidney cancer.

In DNA form, the CDR3 reads TGTGCCAGCTCCCAAGGAAATTCCCTCTTCGATGAGCAGTTCTTC. This sequence encodes CASSQGNSLFDEQFF. This rearrangement joins TRBV18 to TRBJ2-1; no clear D gene. Trimming removed 6 bases from V and 8 bases from J, with 20 bases in between. Per germline, CDR1 KGHSH and CDR2 LQKENI. CDR3 length equals 15 residues. Filled out from reference TRBV18 and TRBJ2-1, the complete variable domain reads NAGVMQNPRHLVRRRGQEARLRCSPMKGHSHVYWYRQLPEEGLKFMVYLQKENIIDESGMPKERFSAEFPKEGPSILRIQQVVRGDSAAYFCASSQGNSLFDEQFFGPGTRLTVL.